This is a list of T cell receptor beta chains from one sample in a study of OX40 agonist ivuxolimab in advanced cancers. Sequencing was performed with immunoSEQ multiplex PCR; in TCRdb, only in-frame clones are kept and a portion is missing. Among approximately 61,000 clones listed, about 88% were seen once. The sequenced sample was CD4+ or CD8+ T cells sorted from blood, obtained in a trial of the OX40 agonist ivuxolimab. The origin of the receptors is an adult with an advanced solid tumor such as melanoma, head and neck, liver or kidney cancer. CDR3s include the opening cysteine and the closing phenylalanine or tryptophan. Fields, in order: J gene, D gene, V gene, clone size, CDR3 DNA, CDR3 protein. The D gene is left open where the match is weak. Size tells how often a clone was seen (once, few, many) or the class of an expanded clone, and some rows leave it out.

>TRBJ2-7|TRBD2|TRBV4-1|.
TGCGCCAGCAGCCAAGACCCTAGCGGGAGTTGGTACGAGCAGTACTTC
CASSQDPSGSWYEQYF
>TRBJ2-7|TRBD1|TRBV29-1|.
TGCAGCGCAAGACAGGGCTCGACCTACGAGCAGTACTTC
CSARQGSTYEQYF
>TRBJ2-7|.|TRBV4-3|.
TGCGCCAGCAGCCAAGAAGGGGGAGGGAGGGCAGATCCCTACGAGCAGTACTTC
CASSQEGGGRADPYEQYF
>TRBJ2-7|.|TRBV5-8|.
TGTGCCAGCAGCTTGCCCAGCCGAGGTGCCTACGAGCAGTACTTC
CASSLPSRGAYEQYF
>TRBJ1-1|.|TRBV15|.
TGTGCCACCAGCGGAGATTTAGAGCCGGCTGAAGCTTTCTTT
CATSGDLEPAEAFF
>TRBJ2-7|.|TRBV7-8|once
TGTGCCAGCAGCTTAGTGTCAATCTACGAGCAGTACTTC
CASSLVSIYEQYF
>TRBJ2-7|.|TRBV5-4|.
TGTGCCAGCAGCGTGGACGGGGACTACGAGCAGTACTTC
CASSVDGDYEQYF
>TRBJ2-1|.|TRBV27|.
TGTGCCGCAGGGGGGGGGCCCTACAATGAGCAGTTCTTC
CAAGGGPYNEQFF
>TRBJ2-2|.|TRBV4-3|.
TGCGCCAGCAGCCAAGTGGGTCCAGCCTCGGTCGGCACCGGGGAGCTGTTTTTT
CASSQVGPASVGTGELFF
>TRBJ2-7|TRBD2|TRBV4-1|.
TGCGCCAGCAGCCAAGAGGCTAGCGGGAGCTACGAGCAGTACTTC
CASSQEASGSYEQYF
>TRBJ2-1|TRBD2|TRBV4-3|.
TGCGCCAGCAGCCAAGTTGGTGACTTCCCTAGCGGGATAAATGAGCAGTTCTTC
CASSQVGDFPSGINEQFF
>TRBJ1-1|.|TRBV7-2|.
TGTGCCAGCAGCTTACGCACCTTTACGGTTGCGGGCACTGAAGCTTTCTTT
CASSLRTFTVAGTEAFF
>TRBJ1-5|TRBD1|TRBV5-6|.
TGTGCCAGCAGCTTTTGGACAGGGGCTAACAATCAGCCCCAGCATTTT
CASSFWTGANNQPQHF
>TRBJ1-2|TRBD1|TRBV15|few
TGTGCCACCAGCAGCGGAAGGACAGGGAGCGGCTACACCTTC
CATSSGRTGSGYTF
>TRBJ2-3|TRBD2|TRBV27|.
TGTGCCAGCAGTTTGCTAGCGGGAGGAGAGACAGATACGCAGTATTTT
CASSLLAGGETDTQYF
>TRBJ2-3|TRBD2|TRBV7-6|.
TGTGCCAGCAGCACCAGCGGGGCCTACACAGATACGCAGTATTTT
CASSTSGAYTDTQYF
>TRBJ1-1|.|TRBV5-1|.
TGCGCCAGCAGCTTGGGGGGGAACACTGAAGCTTTCTTT
CASSLGGNTEAFF
>TRBJ1-4|.|TRBV4-2|.
TGTGCCAGCAGCCTTCGGGAGTTTCGTGAAAAACTGTTTTTT
CASSLREFREKLFF
>TRBJ2-1|TRBD2|TRBV7-2|.
TGTGCCAGCAGCCTTCCTCCCCGGGACTACCTCGATGAGCAGTTCTTC
CASSLPPRDYLDEQFF
>TRBJ2-4|.|TRBV6-4|.
TGTGCCAGCAGTGACTCGAAAGAAATGCGGAGAGCCAAAAACATTCAGTACTTC
CASSDSKEMRRAKNIQYF
>TRBJ1-5|.|TRBV19|few
TGTGCCAGTAGTATCTACAGGGACAATCAGCCCCAGCATTTT
CASSIYRDNQPQHF
>TRBJ2-1|TRBD1|TRBV27|once
TGTGCCAGCACAGGACAGGGGGCCACCGGGAGGGCGTACAATGAGCAGTTCTTC
CASTGQGATGRAYNEQFF
>TRBJ2-5|TRBD2|TRBV28|.
TGTGCCAGCGACGGGACTAGCGGGCACCAAGAGACCCAGTACTTC
CASDGTSGHQETQYF
>TRBJ1-2|TRBD1|TRBV6-5|few
TGTGCCAGCAGCCCCGACAGGGAAGTTCCCTATGGCTACACCTTC
CASSPDREVPYGYTF
>TRBJ1-4|.|TRBV28|.
TGTGCCAGCAGTTTCGTCACCCTCGGGGAAAAACTGTTTTTT
CASSFVTLGEKLFF
>TRBJ2-1|TRBD2|TRBV28|.
TGTGCCAGCTTCCGCCTTAGCGGGTACAATGAGCAGTTCTTC
CASFRLSGYNEQFF
>TRBJ1-4|TRBD1|TRBV7-3|.
TGTGCCAGCCCAGGGGGGTTAAATGAAAAACTGTTTTTT
CASPGGLNEKLFF
>TRBJ1-4|.|TRBV6-6|.
TGTGCCAGCAGTTACTGGGGTGTGGGAGAAAAACTGTTTTTT
CASSYWGVGEKLFF
>TRBJ2-1|.|TRBV6-6|.
TGTGCCAGCAGTCCTACTAGGACGCATGAGCAGTTCTTC
CASSPTRTHEQFF
>TRBJ2-1|TRBD2|TRBV27|.
TGTGCCAGCAGTCCGGGACTAGCGGGAGTATACAATGAGCAGTTCTTC
CASSPGLAGVYNEQFF